This T cell receptor beta chain was observed in a study of PD-1 blockade in classical Hodgkin lymphoma. Overall study context: Intravenous infusions of nivolumab 3 mg/kg reached patients every 2 weeks.

Germline CDR1 is SGHRS and CDR2 is YFSETQ. V shed 7 bases and J 1 base; nucleotides not matched to a gene: 3. This CDR3 contains 13 residues. Generated by immunoSEQ multiplex PCR, the TCRdb table keeps only in-frame clones and is missing some. The table shows some 60,000 clones, with around 91% occurring only once. This clone was detected only once. Its cognate antigen is unknown. The patients all showed relapse after autologous stem cell transplantation, while their brentuximab vedotin exposure varied. Study-wide results and caveats: Only CD4+ TCR diversity, not CD8+, had risen significantly by C4D1. The repertoire differences lack a defined cause, possibly disease activity or prior therapy. Those starting nivolumab under 1 year post-ASCT were excluded.

The sample was peripheral blood mononuclear cells (PBMCs), taken at baseline. The chain combines TRBV5-1 with TRBJ2-3; 7 positions match TRBD1. The sequence came from a human donor with classical Hodgkin lymphoma. CDR3 nucleotide sequence: TGCGCCAGCGGAACAGGGGGCACAGATACGCAGTATTTT. Translating it yields CASGTGGTDTQYF.